One T cell receptor (beta chain) is described in this entry. These data come from a study of blood T cell repertoires in COVID-19. Overall study context: From T cells, B-cell-depleted T cells, or PBMCs came the material, which was cDNA or gDNA.

Measured with immunoSEQ multiplex PCR; TCRdb has only the in-frame clones, and not every one. The data contain some 120,000 clones, over 80% of them singletons. Germline CDR1 and CDR2: SGHVS and FQNEAQ. This CDR3 has 15 amino acids. J gave up 1 base and V 6 bases, and 5 bases lay outside the gene matches. The sequencing input was peripheral blood. V usage is TRBV7-8 and J usage is TRBJ1-5, with 8 bases aligning to TRBD1. The sequence was obtained from an older woman with acute or convalescent COVID-19. The CDR3 sequence: CASSLTGGSNQPQHF. CDR3 in DNA: TGTGCCAGCAGTCTCACAGGGGGGAGCAATCAGCCCCAGCATTTT.